This T cell receptor beta chain was retrieved from a study of blood T cell repertoires in COVID-19. Study details: T cells, B-cell-depleted T cells, or PBMCs provided the cDNA or gDNA that served as material.

This clone occurred a few times. Followed longitudinally, the Seattle patients had been enrolled during active infection. Germline V gene sequence: CDR1 KGHSH, CDR2 LQKENI. The CDR3 covers 13 residues. Trimming removed 4 bases at V and 5 bases at J, with 9 bases between. The method was immunoSEQ multiplex PCR; TCRdb's version includes in-frame clones alone and lacks a portion of them. The table has some 260,000 clones, 70% to 90% seen once. This TCR derives from a woman aged 25 to 39 with COVID-19, enrolled during active disease. The V and J genes are TRBV18 and TRBJ1-5; D gene unclear. Specimen: peripheral blood. The CDR3 nucleotides read TGTGCCAGCTCACTCGGGAGGGATCAGCCCCAGCATTTT. Translation gives CASSLGRDQPQHF. Looking up the rest from reference TRBV18 and TRBJ1-5 gives the full variable domain: NAGVMQNPRHLVRRRGQEARLRCSPMKGHSHVYWYRQLPEEGLKFMVYLQKENIIDESGMPKERFSAEFPKEGPSILRIQQVVRGDSAAYFCASSLGRDQPQHFGDGTRLSIL.